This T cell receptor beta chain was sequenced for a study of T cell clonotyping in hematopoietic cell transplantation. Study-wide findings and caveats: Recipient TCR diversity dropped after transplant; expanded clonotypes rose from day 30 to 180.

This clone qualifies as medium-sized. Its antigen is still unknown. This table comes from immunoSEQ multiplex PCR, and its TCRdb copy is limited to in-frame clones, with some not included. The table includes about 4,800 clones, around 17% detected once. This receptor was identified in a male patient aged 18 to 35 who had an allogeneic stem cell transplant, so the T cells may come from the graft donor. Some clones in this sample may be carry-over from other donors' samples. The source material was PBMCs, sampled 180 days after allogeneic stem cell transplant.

The CDR3 region is CASSDSPLEAFF. In DNA form, the CDR3 reads TGTGCCAGCAGTGACTCCCCCCTCGAAGCTTTCTTT. This rearrangement joins TRBV25-1 to TRBJ1-1; D unclear. Germline V gene data show CDR1 as MGHDK and CDR2 as SYGVNS. V lost 3 bases and J 8 bases, leaving 10 bases between the germline ends. The length of the CDR3 is 12 residues.